One and the same sample provided the 30 T cell receptor beta chains below, sequenced in a study of T-cell memory formation after mild COVID-19. One entry per CDR3 protein, called by TCRdb with MiXCR from the 5' RACE reads. The sample holds about 400,000 distinct CDR3 sequences, about a sixth seen once. Sequenced material: PBMCs or a T cell subset sorted from them (not recorded which). The receptors originated from a young man who had mild COVID-19 (a few samples of this study predate the infection). Cell type and time point are not known.

In the case of this clonotype: The junction does not match germline at one end; this may be a read error. The CDR3 protein is CASSQVGTGSSYEQYF. Written as DNA, the CDR3 is TGCGCTAGCAGCCAGGTAGGGACAGGGAGCTCCTACGAGCAGTACTTC. This sequence joins TRBV4-1 and TRBJ2-7; 9 bases align to TRBD1. The germline V gene has CDR1 MGHRA and CDR2 YSYEKL. The CDR3 spans 16 residues.

This clonotype was found a few times. The V call is TRBV4-1, the J call TRBJ1-5; no reliable D call. Germline lookup yields CDR1 MGHRA and CDR2 YSYEKL. The ends were cut back, 0 bases at V and 3 bases at J, with 12 bases in the middle. The CDR3 is 16 amino acids. The CDR3 reads CASSQEVGGLNQPQHF. The CDR3 coding sequence is TGCGCCAGCAGCCAAGAGGTAGGCGGCCTCAATCAGCCCCAGCATTTT.

This clonotype occurred many times. The chain links TRBV20-1 to TRBJ1-2, with TRBD1 identical over 7 bases. With V trimmed by 5 bases and J by 3 bases, 12 bases remained unmatched. CDR3 size: 15 residues. Looked up from germline, CDR1 is DFQATT and CDR2 is SNEGSKA (reference sequence). The CDR3 region is CSAPRGQQGHYGYTF. The CDR3 nucleotides read TGCAGTGCTCCCCGAGGGCAACAGGGGCACTATGGCTACACCTTC.

This clonotype was detected a few times. This chain links TRBV6-5 with TRBJ1-1; a possible D gene is TRBD1 (5 bases). Trimming removed 6 bases at V and 6 bases at J, with 17 bases between. This CDR3 has 14 residues. The germline V gene encodes CDR1 MNHEY and CDR2 SVGAGI. In DNA form, the CDR3 reads TGTGCCAGCAGCCGCTTAAGGGGTTTCGCTGAAGCTTTCTTT. Translating gives CASSRLRGFAEAFF.

V usage is TRBV10-3 and J usage is TRBJ2-7; the D is unclear. The CDR3 contains 10 residues. Trimming took off 8 bases at V and 7 bases at J, with 9 bases between the two ends. CDR1 and CDR2 from the germline V gene are ENHRY and SYGVKD. The DNA of the CDR3 is TGTGCCATCGGAAACAAGGAGCAGTACTTC. It codes for CAIGNKEQYF.

This clonotype came up a few times. One end of the junction fails to match germline, which may point to a read error. The chain recombines TRBV5-1 with TRBJ1-1; perhaps TRBD1 as D (5 bases). The CDR3 extends over 14 amino acids. Germline CDR1 is SGHRS and CDR2 is YFSETQ. CDR3 sequence: CASSLIPGNPEAFF. The CDR3 DNA is TGCGCCAGCAGCTTGATTCCAGGGAACCCTGAAGCTTTCTTT.

This clonotype was found a few times. The rearrangement joins TRBV7-2 to TRBJ2-5; no definite D call. Germline loops: CDR1 SGHTA, CDR2 FQGNSA. Between the trimmed V and J ends, which lost 0 bases and 0 bases, there was a span of 5 bases. The CDR3 consists of 14 residues. In nucleotides, the CDR3 is TGTGCCAGCAGCTTAGCTACTAACCAAGAGACCCAGTACTTC. Its translation: CASSLATNQETQYF.

CDR3 sequence (DNA): TGCGCCAGCGGGCCTTCGGGGATGGGCGGAGAGCAGTTCTTC. Its translation is CASGPSGMGGEQFF. This sequence joins TRBV5-1 and TRBJ2-1; D possibly corresponds to TRBD2 (5 bases). Trimming shortened V by 7 bases and J by 10 bases, and 21 bases separated the two germline ends. The CDR3 spans 14 residues. Germline CDR1 SGHRS, CDR2 YFSETQ.

V and J are TRBV11-2 and TRBJ2-7; 8 positions agree with TRBD2. The CDR3 is made up of 14 amino acids. Germline lookup yields CDR1 SGHAT and CDR2 FQNNGV. The J segment lost 5 bases and the V segment lost 2 bases, leaving 5 bases of the junction unmatched. CDR3 DNA: TGTGCCAGCAGCTTAAGACTAGCGCGCAACGAGCAGTACTTC. Translated, it gives CASSLRLARNEQYF.

CDR3 sequence: CASSRGGHQPQHF. The CDR3 nucleotides read TGTGCCAGCAGCCGGGGGGGGCACCAGCCCCAGCATTTT. This chain joins TRBV12-3 or TRBV12-4 and TRBJ1-5; D is perhaps TRBD1 (6 bases). The CDR3 extends over 13 amino acids. With 6 bases removed from V and 7 bases from J, the gap between germline ends came to 13 bases.

This clonotype was observed at least ten times. V and J are TRBV5-1 and TRBJ2-2, with D perhaps matching TRBD1 (7 bases). V lost 3 bases, J lost 7 bases, and 19 bases lay in between. Germline V gene data show CDR1 as SGHRS and CDR2 as YFSETQ. The CDR3 is 16 amino acids. CDR3 coding DNA: TGCGCCAGCAGCTCGACAGGGACCGCGGGATACGGGGAGCTGTTTTTT. Residues: CASSSTGTAGYGELFF.

This clonotype was counted a few times. V usage is TRBV4-1 and J usage is TRBJ1-6; 8 positions agree with TRBD1. The CDR3 totals 15 residues. Germline V gene lookup returns CDR1 MGHRA and CDR2 YSYEKL. V lost 1 base to trimming and J lost 8 bases; unmatched junction nucleotides: 4. The CDR3 DNA sequence: TGCGCCAGCAGCCAAGCCGGGACAGGTGATTCACCCCTCCACTTT. Translating gives CASSQAGTGDSPLHF.

V and J are TRBV24-1 and TRBJ2-1; the D gene is possibly TRBD1 (7 bases). Germline values: CDR1 KGHDR, CDR2 SFDVKD. The CDR3 spans 16 residues. Trimming pared 1 base from V and 6 bases from J, leaving 15 bases between. CDR3 DNA sequence: TGTGCCACCAGTGATTTAAGCAGGGGGGAGGTCAATGAGCAGTTCTTC. Protein product: CATSDLSRGEVNEQFF.

The V gene is TRBV2, the J gene TRBJ2-7; TRBD2 is a possible D gene (5 bases). The V end was cut by 7 bases, the J end by 6 bases, with 19 bases between. The germline gives CDR1 SNHLY, CDR2 FYNNEI. CDR3 length equals 14 residues. CDR3: CASKRVSPAGEQYF. The CDR3 DNA is TGTGCCAGCAAAAGAGTAAGCCCGGCGGGCGAGCAGTACTTC.

The V call is TRBV3-1, the J call TRBJ2-7; a weak D match, TRBD2 (6 bases). This CDR3 spans 15 amino acids. V was clipped by 4 bases and J by 3 bases, with 16 bases between them. Germline-derived CDR1 and CDR2 are LGHDT and YNNKEL (reference sequence). The CDR3 DNA reads as TGTGCCAGCAGCCGTGGGGGGTTACGGCTCTACGAGCAGTACTTC. This encodes CASSRGGLRLYEQYF.

This clonotype has just a few counts. V and J are TRBV5-1 and TRBJ2-1, with 8 positions matching TRBD2. The J segment lost 10 bases and the V segment lost 2 bases, leaving 11 bases of the junction unmatched. Germline V gene lookup returns CDR1 SGHRS and CDR2 YFSETQ. This CDR3 has 15 residues. DNA for the CDR3: TGCGCCAGCAGCTTAAGAGCGGGGGTGGTTGGCGAGCAGTTCTTC. Residues: CASSLRAGVVGEQFF.

This clonotype was detected only a few times. The chain couples TRBV20-1 to TRBJ1-1; no definite D call. From germline, CDR1 is DFQATT and CDR2 SNEGSKA (reference sequence). V lost 2 bases and J lost 5, with 12 bases in between. The length of the CDR3 is 13 residues. The chain's CDR3 is CSARIGEGTEAFF. The DNA for the CDR3 is TGCAGTGCTAGAATCGGGGAAGGGACTGAAGCTTTCTTT.

The genes are TRBV7-3 and TRBJ1-2; 9 nucleotides line up with TRBD1. Germline CDR1 and CDR2: SGHTA and FQGTGA. There are 13 residues in the CDR3. Trimming removed 3 bases from V and 9 bases from J; junction bases left unmatched: 5. The CDR3 nucleotides are TGTGCCAGCAGCTTTGGGACAGGGAGAAGCTACACCTTC. Translating it yields CASSFGTGRSYTF.

The rearrangement uses TRBV7-9 and TRBJ1-4, with TRBD1 matching 7 bases. CDR3 length: 15 amino acids. Germline CDR1 SEHNR, CDR2 FQNEAQ (reference sequence). With 5 bases clipped from V and 3 bases from J, the junction kept 6 bases outside the gene matches. CDR3 coding DNA: TGTGCCAGCAGCCTCGACAGGGTTGCTAATGAAAAACTGTTTTTT. This translates into CASSLDRVANEKLFF.

This clonotype has a handful of counts. This sequence joins TRBV27 and TRBJ1-6; 7 nucleotides align to TRBD1. Per the germline V gene, CDR1 is MNHEY and CDR2 is SMNVEV (reference sequence). J gave up 7 bases and V 6 bases, and 9 bases lay outside the gene matches. This CDR3 has 15 amino acids. The CDR3, as DNA: TGTGCCAGCAGACCTCACCGGGACAGCAATTCACCCCTCCACTTT. Translation: CASRPHRDSNSPLHF.

This clonotype was detected a few times. The chain joins TRBV7-3 to TRBJ2-5; TRBD2 matches at 7 bases. This CDR3 comprises 15 residues. Looked up from germline, CDR1 is SGHTA and CDR2 is FQGTGA. The V and J ends lost 3 bases and 0 bases, in that order; junction bases with no gene match: 4. CDR3 DNA: TGTGCCAGCAGCTTCGTGGGAGGGAACCAAGAGACCCAGTACTTC. It codes for CASSFVGGNQETQYF.

The V call is TRBV3-1, the J call TRBJ1-3, with D unclear. V gave up 8 bases and J gave up 0 bases, with 8 bases separating them. Germline CDR1 is LGHDT and CDR2 is YNNKEL (reference sequence). The CDR3 length is 13 residues. In nucleotides, the CDR3 is TGTGCCAGCTTAATGAGCTCTGGAAACACCATATATTTT. This sequence encodes CASLMSSGNTIYF.

This clonotype was recorded a few times. The rearrangement uses TRBV4-2 and TRBJ2-5; D is ambiguous. The CDR3 is made up of 15 amino acids. V lost 0 bases and J lost 5, with 13 bases in between. Germline assignment: CDR1 LGHNA and CDR2 YNFKEQ. In DNA, the CDR3 is TGTGCCAGCAGCCAAGAGTCAAGGGCCTGGGAGACCCAGTACTTC. It translates to CASSQESRAWETQYF.

This clonotype appeared a few times. The V gene is TRBV7-3, the J gene TRBJ2-7; TRBD2 agrees at 8 bases. V lost 4 bases and J lost 6; bases outside the gene matches: 5. In germline, CDR1 is SGHTA, CDR2 FQGTGA. This CDR3 region has 13 residues. CDR3: CASSSTGGAEQYF. DNA for the CDR3: TGTGCCAGCAGCTCCACCGGGGGGGCCGAGCAGTACTTC.

Only a few counts were recorded for this clonotype. V and J are TRBV7-6 and TRBJ2-1; no clear D. Trimming removed 2 bases at V and 4 bases at J, with 9 bases between. This CDR3 spans 14 amino acids. Germline V gives CDR1 SGHVS, CDR2 FNYEAQ. The DNA for the CDR3 is TGTGCCAGCAGCTTACTCGGGCCATACAATGAGCAGTTCTTC. Translating gives CASSLLGPYNEQFF.

The gene calls are TRBV5-5 and TRBJ2-7; a weak D match, TRBD2 (6 bases). The germline V and J ends were trimmed by 4 bases and 5 bases, with 13 bases remaining between them. Germline values: CDR1 SGHKS, CDR2 YYEKEE (reference sequence). The CDR3 extends over 13 amino acids. CDR3: CASSAPEGHEQYF. The DNA of the CDR3 is TGTGCCAGCAGCGCCCCGGAGGGTCACGAGCAGTACTTC.

The chain combines TRBV5-1 with TRBJ2-7, with D possibly being TRBD2 (5 bases). V lost 4 bases and J 4 bases, leaving 15 bases between the germline ends. The CDR3 sequence is 14 residues long. CDR1 and CDR2 from the germline V gene are SGHRS and YFSETQ. CDR3 protein: CASSLPGSRYEQYF. The CDR3 DNA is TGCGCCAGCAGCCTCCCGGGATCCCGATACGAGCAGTACTTC.

In nucleotides, the CDR3 is TGCGCCAGCAGCCAAGGGGGGGGCCTTGAAGCTTTCTTT. Its translation: CASSQGGGLEAFF. The chain employs TRBV4-3 and TRBJ1-1; tentative D call: TRBD1 (6 bases). The CDR3 consists of 13 residues. V lost 1 base, J lost 7 bases, and 10 bases lay in between. CDR1 and CDR2 (germline): LGHNA, YSLEER.

This clonotype was counted many times. The V call is TRBV7-9, the J call TRBJ2-1; 8 nucleotides align to TRBD2. Germline V CDR1 and CDR2: SEHNR, FQNEAQ (reference sequence). V was pared by 5 bases and J by 8 bases, with 14 bases of the junction left unmatched. The CDR3 is 16 amino acids. The CDR3 DNA reads as TGTGCCAGCAGCCAGATCGGCGGGGGGCAATCTCATGAGCAGTTCTTC. This translates into CASSQIGGGQSHEQFF.

This clonotype was recorded a few times. The chain is built from TRBV4-1 and TRBJ2-5, with a possible D match to TRBD1 (5 bases). This CDR3 contains 15 residues. Germline V gene lookup returns CDR1 MGHRA and CDR2 YSYEKL. V lost 1 base, J lost 0 bases, and 9 bases lay in between. CDR3: CASSQGGPYQETQYF. The CDR3 DNA reads as TGCGCCAGCAGCCAAGGGGGCCCGTACCAAGAGACCCAGTACTTC.